Listed below are T cell receptor beta chains from one sample, sequenced in a study of blood T cells in healthy people across ages. From the 5' RACE reads, TCRdb called clonotypes with MiXCR, one entry per CDR3 protein. Found here are 1.5 million to 2 million distinct CDR3 sequences, roughly 30% of them singletons; the top ten hold around 7.7%. The specimen sequenced was blood. The receptors stem from a woman in her twenties or thirties in good health. Both conserved end residues are part of each CDR3. A D gene is named only where the DNA matches it firmly. The size entry is marked missing in some rows and otherwise reads once, few, many or a size class.

cdr3_aa | cdr3_nt | j_call | d_call | v_call | clone_size
CASSSRWGTDTQYF | TGTGCCAGCAGTTCCCGGTGGGGCACAGATACGCAGTATTTT | TRBJ2-3 | NA | TRBV7-9 | NA
CASSFEGLSEQYF | TGTGCCAGCAGCTTCGAGGGTCTCTCCGAGCAGTACTTC | TRBJ2-7 | NA | TRBV7-9 | few
CASSLEGDSGANVLTF | TGTGCCAGCAGCTTAGAGGGGGATTCTGGGGCCAACGTCCTGACTTTC | TRBJ2-6 | NA | TRBV7-2 | few
CASSQSGDAGEQYF | TGTGCCAGCAGCCAATCCGGCGACGCCGGGGAGCAGTACTTC | TRBJ2-7 | NA | TRBV3-1 | few
CASSLARGSTEAFF | TGTGCCAGCAGCTTAGCCCGGGGAAGCACTGAAGCTTTCTTT | TRBJ1-1 | NA | TRBV7-6 | few
CSVSRTATDTQYF | TGCAGCGTTTCCAGGACGGCTACAGATACGCAGTATTTT | TRBJ2-3 | NA | TRBV29-1 | few
CAIGDRANTGELFF | TGTGCCATCGGAGACAGGGCGAACACCGGGGAGCTGTTTTTT | TRBJ2-2 | TRBD1 | TRBV10-3 | few
CASSEGLAGPGTQYF | TGTGCCAGCAGTGAAGGGCTAGCGGGCCCAGGGACCCAGTACTTC | TRBJ2-5 | TRBD2 | TRBV2 | NA
CASSESRIRTYEQYF | TGTGCCAGCAGTGAAAGTCGAATCCGTACCTACGAGCAGTACTTC | TRBJ2-7 | NA | TRBV6-1 | NA
CSVDQGAVEQFF | TGCAGCGTTGACCAGGGGGCGGTTGAGCAGTTCTTC | TRBJ2-1 | TRBD1 | TRBV29-1 | few
CASSPISPGAKETQYF | TGTGCCAGCTCACCAATCTCGCCAGGGGCTAAAGAGACCCAGTACTTC | TRBJ2-5 | NA | TRBV18 | few
CASNDRTTGGFPENEQFF | TGTGCCAGCAACGACCGAACGACAGGGGGATTCCCGGAGAATGAGCAGTTCTTC | TRBJ2-1 | TRBD1 | TRBV28 | NA
CASSLSSGGVTDTQYF | TGCGCCAGCAGCTTGAGCTCGGGGGGGGTCACAGATACGCAGTATTTT | TRBJ2-3 | TRBD2 | TRBV5-1 | NA
CASSLEDRVEQPQHF | TGTGCCAGCAGCTTAGAAGACAGGGTGGAACAGCCCCAGCATTTT | TRBJ1-5 | TRBD1 | TRBV7-2 | few
CASSLGVSRLNEQFF | TGTGCCAGCAGCTTAGGGGTTAGCCGACTCAATGAGCAGTTCTTC | TRBJ2-1 | NA | TRBV7-9 | NA
CASSLSPGQGANEQFF | TGCGCCAGCAGCTTGTCCCCCGGGCAGGGCGCCAATGAGCAGTTCTTC | TRBJ2-1 | NA | TRBV5-1 | many
CSWRRPGEQFF | TGCAGCTGGCGGCGCCCCGGAGAGCAGTTCTTC | TRBJ2-1 | NA | TRBV29-1 | many
CASTPGRTMNTEAFF | TGTGCCAGCACACCGGGACGGACCATGAACACTGAAGCTTTCTTT | TRBJ1-1 | NA | TRBV18 | few
CASSSKAASYNEQFF | TGTGCCAGTAGCAGTAAGGCGGCGAGCTACAATGAGCAGTTCTTC | TRBJ2-1 | NA | TRBV19 | NA
CASSPFYAGVNNEQFF | TGCGCCAGCAGCCCCTTCTACGCGGGGGTTAACAATGAGCAGTTCTTC | TRBJ2-1 | TRBD2 | TRBV5-1 | few
CAGSSGLAGDEQFF | TGTGCCGGCAGCTCGGGACTAGCGGGGGATGAGCAGTTCTTC | TRBJ2-1 | TRBD2 | TRBV7-2 | NA
CASSPGPDTDTQYF | TGTGCCAGCAGCCCCGGGCCCGACACAGATACGCAGTATTTT | TRBJ2-3 | NA | TRBV12-3/TRBV12-4 | many
CSASYPEQGDEQYF | TGCAGTGCTTCCTACCCTGAACAGGGGGACGAGCAGTACTTC | TRBJ2-7 | TRBD1 | TRBV20-1 | NA
CASSLVYSTDTQYF | TGTGCCAGCAGCTTAGTGTACTCCACAGATACGCAGTATTTT | TRBJ2-3 | NA | TRBV7-8 | few
CASTPAGRVYEQYF | TGTGCCAGCACCCCGGCGGGGCGCGTCTACGAGCAGTACTTC | TRBJ2-7 | NA | TRBV6-6 | few
CAISESRQSNQPQHF | TGTGCCATCAGTGAGTCAAGGCAGAGCAATCAGCCCCAGCATTTT | TRBJ1-5 | NA | TRBV10-3 | few
CSVNPDEREEDTQYF | TGCAGCGTTAACCCTGATGAGCGGGAGGAGGATACGCAGTATTTT | TRBJ2-3 | TRBD2 | TRBV29-1 | NA
CASSLVQRGGYNEQFF | TGTGCCAGCAGCTTAGTTCAGAGAGGCGGCTACAATGAGCAGTTCTTC | TRBJ2-1 | NA | TRBV7-2 | NA
CASSTPKAAYEQYF | TGTGCCAGCAGTACGCCCAAAGCCGCCTACGAGCAGTACTTC | TRBJ2-7 | NA | TRBV12-3/TRBV12-4 | NA
CASSLGTGYSNQPQHF | TGTGCCAGCTCACTGGGGACAGGTTATAGCAATCAGCCCCAGCATTTT | TRBJ1-5 | TRBD1 | TRBV5-1 | many
CTSSLDGGKSEAFF | TGTACCAGCAGCTTAGATGGGGGGAAATCTGAAGCTTTCTTT | TRBJ1-1 | NA | TRBV7-9 | NA
CVSSLGAQGREPQHF | TGTGTCAGCAGCTTAGGGGCTCAGGGGCGTGAGCCCCAGCATTTT | TRBJ1-5 | NA | TRBV7-9 | once
CASSPRLAGGYEQYF | TGTGCCAGCAGCCCTCGACTAGCGGGGGGATACGAGCAGTACTTC | TRBJ2-7 | TRBD2 | TRBV11-2 | many
CASTLRVGATDTQYF | TGTGCCAGCACCCTCCGGGTCGGGGCAACAGATACGCAGTATTTT | TRBJ2-3 | NA | TRBV28 | few
CASSLALHGSFEQYF | TGTGCCAGCAGTTTAGCGCTCCACGGGTCCTTCGAGCAGTACTTC | TRBJ2-7 | NA | TRBV12-3/TRBV12-4 | few
CSARRSGTEVQFF | TGCAGTGCTAGGCGCTCCGGGACTGAGGTGCAGTTCTTC | TRBJ2-1 | NA | TRBV20-1 | many
CATNDAGGPYNEQFF | TGTGCCACCAATGACGCGGGGGGGCCTTACAATGAGCAGTTCTTC | TRBJ2-1 | TRBD2 | TRBV24-1 | once
CASRNRDGNTGELFF | TGTGCCAGCAGGAACAGGGACGGGAACACCGGGGAGCTGTTTTTT | TRBJ2-2 | NA | TRBV9 | many
CAWSGRGNPMSEKLFF | TGTGCCTGGAGTGGAAGGGGAAACCCCATGAGTGAAAAACTGTTTTTT | TRBJ1-4 | NA | TRBV30 | NA
CSVEEDGGTGNQPQHF | TGCAGCGTTGAAGAGGATGGGGGGACGGGTAATCAGCCCCAGCATTTT | TRBJ1-5 | NA | TRBV29-1 | many
CATSDPPYEQYF | TGTGCCACCAGTGATCCCCCTTACGAGCAGTACTTC | TRBJ2-7 | NA | TRBV24-1 | few
CASAAETQYF | TGTGCCAGCGCGGCGGAGACCCAGTACTTC | TRBJ2-5 | NA | TRBV12-3/TRBV12-4 | few
CASKQGRGDQETQYF | TGTGCCAGCAAGCAAGGGCGGGGGGACCAAGAGACCCAGTACTTC | TRBJ2-5 | TRBD2 | TRBV2 | NA
CASSLRGRVEGKNIQYF | TGTGCCAGCAGCCTCCGCGGGAGGGTGGAGGGCAAAAACATTCAGTACTTC | TRBJ2-4 | TRBD2 | TRBV11-2 | many
CASSPGTGTILTLHF | TGCGCCAGCAGCCCCGGGACAGGAACAATATTAACCCTCCACTTT | TRBJ1-6 | TRBD1 | TRBV5-1 | NA
CSARDFGQGADGYTF | TGCAGTGCTAGAGATTTTGGACAGGGGGCGGATGGCTACACCTTC | TRBJ1-2 | TRBD1 | TRBV20-1 | few
CASSPQGGADTQYF | TGTGCCAGCAGCCCTCAGGGGGGCGCAGATACGCAGTATTTT | TRBJ2-3 | NA | TRBV7-8 | many
CASSLAGGDNTEAFF | TGCGCCAGCAGCTTGGCAGGGGGAGACAACACTGAAGCTTTCTTT | TRBJ1-1 | TRBD1 | TRBV5-1 | NA
CASSSGFF | TGTGCCAGCAGCTCTGGGTTCTTC | TRBJ2-1 | NA | TRBV11-1 | NA
CSAQPGGAVNYGYTF | TGCAGTGCCCAACCAGGGGGGGCTGTAAACTATGGCTACACCTTC | TRBJ1-2 | TRBD1 | TRBV20-1 | NA
CASSSMRDRTYEQYF | TGTGCCAGCAGTTCGATGAGGGACAGGACCTACGAGCAGTACTTC | TRBJ2-7 | TRBD1 | TRBV12-3/TRBV12-4 | few
CASSQLQGGRGEQYF | TGTGCCAGCAGCCAACTCCAGGGGGGTAGGGGCGAGCAGTACTTC | TRBJ2-7 | NA | TRBV3-1 | once
CASSFGGGTDTQYF | TGTGCCAGCAGCTTCGGCGGAGGCACAGATACGCAGTATTTT | TRBJ2-3 | NA | TRBV5-1 | many
CASSLAGTGGREQYF | TGTGCCAGCAGTTTAGCCGGGACAGGGGGCCGCGAGCAGTACTTC | TRBJ2-7 | TRBD1 | TRBV6-5 | many
CASSYPASDTQYF | TGTGCCAGCAGTTACCCGGCGTCAGATACGCAGTATTTT | TRBJ2-3 | NA | TRBV6-2/TRBV6-3 | NA
CASSTVYTSPLHF | TGTGCCAGCAGCACAGTTTATACGTCACCCCTCCACTTT | TRBJ1-6 | NA | TRBV28 | NA
CSARETGTVYEQYF | TGCAGTGCTAGAGAAACCGGGACCGTCTACGAGCAGTACTTC | TRBJ2-7 | NA | TRBV20-1 | NA
CASGEQGAKNIQYF | TGTGCCAGCGGGGAACAGGGGGCCAAAAACATTCAGTACTTC | TRBJ2-4 | TRBD1 | TRBV6-1 | NA
CASSAGTYKDTQYF | TGTGCCAGCAGCGCCGGGACGTATAAAGATACGCAGTATTTT | TRBJ2-3 | NA | TRBV9 | few